What follows describes a single TCR beta chain. Antigen unknown. 13 Jbeta primers and 60 Vbeta primers were used for the PCR. Original analysis: Roughly 80 million unique TCR beta chains, roughly 11 million shared, were counted in a later analysis. Libraries were prepared by immunoSEQ multiplex PCR; TCRdb keeps only in-frame clonotypes and omits some of them. V and J calls and clone size are those listed in that table; D and trimming were worked out from the DNA. The sample shows roughly 140,000 clones, roughly 65% of them seen only once. The sample comes from a study of cytomegalovirus exposure and HLA in healthy donors. CDR3 length equals 15 residues. Trimming took 5 bases from V and 3 from J, leaving 14 bases between them. CDR1 is SGHTA, CDR2 FQGNSA, per germline. Study outcomes and limitations: Researchers counted about 150 TCR beta chains as cytomegalovirus-associated. Of the V segments, some could not be distinguished, including TRBV6-2 and TRBV6-3, and were excluded. Sequencing had likely introduced a cluster of highly shared sequence variants as an artifact.

This receptor was obtained from a man aged 55 to 70 in good health and CMV-seronegative. The sample consisted of PBMCs. V and J are TRBV7-2 and TRBJ1-5; a weak D match, TRBD1 (6 bases). The CDR3 sequence is CASSQGDTPNQPQHF. The CDR3 nucleotides are TGTGCCAGCAGCCAAGGGGACACCCCCAATCAGCCCCAGCATTTT.